This TCR beta chain emerged from a study of OX40 agonist ivuxolimab in advanced cancers. Study as a whole: Patients undergoing dose escalation presented with hepatocellular carcinoma, melanoma, renal cell or head and neck cancer.

Study outcomes and limitations: The study found that CD8+ T cells averaged more expanded clones than CD4+.

Profiling relied on immunoSEQ multiplex PCR, and the TCRdb table lists in-frame clones only, not all of them. The data contain some 75,000 clones, 88% of them seen just once; the ten biggest clones take up roughly 0.7%. This CDR3 has 14 residues. V was pared by 5 bases and J by 1 base, with 12 bases between. The germline V gene has CDR1 SGHTA and CDR2 FQGNSA. In its sample, this clone was seen a few times. Its antigen is as yet unknown. This receptor was taken from an adult with an advanced solid tumor such as melanoma, head and neck, liver or kidney cancer. The rearrangement uses TRBV7-2 and TRBJ2-7; D may match TRBD1 or TRBD2 (5 bases each). The material was CD4+ or CD8+ T cells sorted from blood, obtained in a trial of the OX40 agonist ivuxolimab. The CDR3 DNA follows: TGTGCCAGCAGCCCGGGACGAACTTCCTACGAGCAGTACTTC. Translating it yields CASSPGRTSYEQYF.